This entry is about one TCR beta chain. Antigen specificity is unknown. Researchers processed graft tissue to release intraepithelial and lamina propria lymphocytes. This sample was taken from a study of graft-versus-host responses after intestinal transplantation. Overall study context: Every recipient had anti-thymocyte globulin induction and 2 to 4 years of tacrolimus plus steroids. The study, taken as a whole, reports: Across patients carrying graft-donor T cell macrochimerism, allografts held high graft-versus-host to host-versus-graft clonal ratios. The recipient marrow held GvH clones, and some of them showed up first in ileum or blood. Peak GvH clone levels in circulation were associated with early post-transplant HvG declines.

The assay was immunoSEQ multiplex PCR, and TCRdb's table has in-frame clones only and misses some. The data contain approximately 15,000 clones, roughly three fifths of them singletons. The CDR3 is 16 amino acids. Trimming took off 0 bases at V and 6 bases at J, with 17 bases between the two ends. The germline V gene encodes CDR1 SGHDN and CDR2 FVKESK. This sequence originates from a human patient who received an intestinal transplant, so some T cells may come from the graft donor. The material sequenced was ileum tissue, taken 524 days after transplant. V and J are TRBV14 and TRBJ1-2; TRBD1 might be the D (5 bases). The CDR3 sequence: CASSQDRGGRVDGYTF. The CDR3 nucleotides read TGTGCCAGCAGCCAAGATCGGGGGGGGAGGGTTGATGGCTACACCTTC.